Shown below are 14 T cell receptor beta chains from a single sample sequenced in a study of blood T cell repertoires in COVID-19. Generated by immunoSEQ multiplex PCR, the TCRdb table keeps only in-frame clones and is missing some. The data hold approximately 250,000 clones, with roughly 87% observed a single time. The sample consisted of PBMCs or T cells enriched from blood (not recorded which). All receptors come from a woman aged 25 to 39 who had recovered from COVID-19.

The V and J genes are TRBV19 and TRBJ1-6, with D perhaps matching TRBD1 (6 bases). The V gene's germline CDR1 is LNHDA and CDR2 SQIVND (reference sequence). With 7 bases removed from V and 6 bases from J, the gap between germline ends came to 10 bases. This CDR3 is 13 amino acids long. CDR3 nucleotide sequence: TGTGCCAGTACCGGGACAAGTAATTCACCCCTCCACTTT. This sequence encodes CASTGTSNSPLHF.

CDR3 nucleotides: TGCGCCAGCAGCTTGGAGCTGAGCTCTGGAAACACCATATATTTT. Its protein is CASSLELSSGNTIYF. The V call is TRBV5-1, the J call TRBJ1-3, with D uncertain. CDR1 SGHRS and CDR2 YFSETQ come from the germline V gene. V was shortened by 0 bases and J by 0 bases, with 7 bases between the two germline ends. This CDR3 contains 15 residues. The full variable domain, rest sourced from reference TRBV5-1 and TRBJ1-3, is KAGVTQTPRYLIKTRGQQVTLSCSPISGHRSVSWYQQTPGQGLQFLFEYFSETQRNKGNFPGRFSGRQFSNSRSEMNVSTLELGDSALYLCASSLELSSGNTIYFGEGSWLTVV.

The chain links TRBV27 to TRBJ2-3; 10 positions agree with TRBD2. In germline, CDR1 is MNHEY, CDR2 SMNVEV (reference sequence). The V gene end was trimmed by 6 bases and the J gene end by 4 bases; junction bases not matched to a gene: 16. The CDR3 spans 18 residues. The chain's CDR3 is CASRALEGLARGADTQYF. Written as DNA, the CDR3 is TGTGCCAGCAGGGCACTAGAGGGACTAGCGAGAGGGGCAGATACGCAGTATTTT.

The chain couples TRBV6-6 to TRBJ1-1, with TRBD1 matching over 8 bases. Looked up from germline, CDR1 is MNHNY and CDR2 is SVGAGI (reference sequence). Losses at the gene ends were 2 bases for V and 1 base for J; bases not matched to a gene: 3. The CDR3 contains 15 residues. The CDR3 loop reads CASSYLGQGNTEAFF. In nucleotides, the CDR3 is TGTGCCAGCAGTTACCTAGGACAGGGGAACACTGAAGCTTTCTTT.

The rearrangement uses TRBV28 and TRBJ1-1; 11 positions agree with TRBD1. Germline V lookup: CDR1 MDHEN, CDR2 SYDVKM. The CDR3 has 17 amino acids. V trimming: 6 bases; J trimming: 4 bases; junction bases outside the gene matches: 13. This CDR3 is CASSSGQGGTVFTEAFF. The CDR3 DNA sequence: TGTGCCAGCAGCTCGGGACAGGGGGGGACGGTTTTCACTGAAGCTTTCTTT.

As DNA, the CDR3 is TGCAGCTATTCAAGATATGGCTACACCTTC. Translated, it gives CSYSRYGYTF. The V call is TRBV20-1, the J call TRBJ1-2; D is uncertain. Per the germline V gene, CDR1 is DFQATT and CDR2 is SNEGSKA (reference sequence). The CDR3 sequence is 10 residues long.

This sequence joins TRBV18 and TRBJ1-5; tentative D call: TRBD1 (6 bases). The CDR3 runs 16 residues. Germline CDR1 and CDR2: KGHSH and LQKENI. Trimming removed 6 bases from V and 0 bases from J, with 15 bases in between. The CDR3 nucleotides are TGTGCCAGCTCCAAAGGGGGGGGCCGTAGCAATCAGCCCCAGCATTTT. Protein product: CASSKGGGRSNQPQHF.

CDR3: CASSDPSGGGGSYEQYF. CDR3 coding DNA: TGTGCCAGCAGCGATCCTAGCGGGGGAGGTGGATCCTACGAGCAGTACTTC. V is TRBV9 and J is TRBJ2-7, with 10 bases identical to TRBD2. J was trimmed by 1 base and V by 3 bases; bases with no gene match: 10. The CDR3 sequence is 17 residues long. Germline V gene sequence: CDR1 SGDLS, CDR2 YYNGEE.

This chain links TRBV5-4 with TRBJ1-1, with D possibly matching TRBD1 (6 bases). This CDR3 region has 19 residues. Germline V gene lookup returns CDR1 SGHNT and CDR2 YYREEE (reference sequence). Between the trimmed V and J ends, which lost 4 bases and 10 bases, there was a span of 35 bases. CDR3 sequence: CASSPGQTGSLGIHTRAFF. In nucleotides, the CDR3 is TGTGCCAGCAGCCCCGGACAGACCGGTTCCTTGGGGATTCATACAAGAGCTTTCTTT. Variable domain in full (rest from reference TRBV5-4 and TRBJ1-1): ETGVTQSPTHLIKTRGQQVTLRCSSQSGHNTVSWYQQALGQGPQFIFQYYREEENGRGNFPPRFSGLQFPNYSSELNVNALELDDSALYLCASSPGQTGSLGIHTRAFFGQGTRLTVV.

V gene TRBV18 combines with J gene TRBJ1-1; a weak D match, TRBD1 (5 bases). Trimming left V 6 bases short and J 0 bases short, with 14 bases between. Germline-derived CDR1 and CDR2 are KGHSH and LQKENI. This CDR3 has 15 amino acids. The CDR3 nucleotides read TGTGCCAGCTCCGCGGGGACGTTCATGAACACTGAAGCTTTCTTT. It is translated as CASSAGTFMNTEAFF.

This sequence joins TRBV28 and TRBJ1-6, with 7 nucleotides matching TRBD1. Trimming at V came to 5 bases and at J to 4 bases, leaving 8 bases not matched to a gene. In germline, CDR1 is MDHEN, CDR2 SYDVKM. The CDR3 runs to 16 residues. The CDR3, as DNA: TGTGCCAGCAGTCAACCTCAGGGGGGTTATAATTCACCCCTCCACTTT. Translated, it gives CASSQPQGGYNSPLHF.

The J gene is TRBJ2-3, the V gene TRBV28; 9 nucleotides align to TRBD1. V gave up 6 bases and J gave up 5 bases; unmatched junction bases: 12. From germline, CDR1 is MDHEN and CDR2 SYDVKM. The CDR3 has 16 amino acids. CDR3 protein: CASRYPGQGMLDTQYF. In DNA, the CDR3 is TGTGCCAGCAGGTACCCGGGACAGGGAATGTTAGATACGCAGTATTTT.

The chain is built from TRBV28 and TRBJ1-1, with TRBD1 matching 7 bases. CDR3 length: 14 residues. Germline lookup yields CDR1 MDHEN and CDR2 SYDVKM. J was trimmed by 8 bases and V by 6 bases; bases with no gene match: 12. CDR3 loop: CASSLEADREEAFF. Here the CDR3 DNA reads TGTGCCAGCAGCCTAGAGGCTGACAGGGAAGAAGCTTTCTTT.

This clone turned up a few times. The V call is TRBV19, the J call TRBJ1-2; 7 positions agree with TRBD1. V lost 5 bases, J lost 0 bases, and 6 bases stayed unmatched. The V gene's germline CDR1 is LNHDA and CDR2 SQIVND (reference sequence). CDR3 size: 15 residues. The CDR3 DNA sequence: TGTGCCAGTAGTGTGACAGGGCCCGCTAACTATGGCTACACCTTC. Amino acid sequence: CASSVTGPANYGYTF.